This is a list of T cell receptor beta chains from one sample in a study of cytomegalovirus exposure and HLA in healthy donors. The data were produced by immunoSEQ multiplex PCR, yet TCRdb's version contains in-frame clones alone and is incomplete. The sample carries 72,000 or so clones, around 82% recorded once. Sample: PBMCs. The origin of the receptors is a man younger than 35 in good health and CMV-seropositive. Each CDR3 is given with its conserved first and last residue. A row's size may be missing; if present it is once, few, many or a size class.

J gene | V gene | clone size | CDR3 protein
TRBJ1-2 | TRBV19 | once | CASSMRDSNYGYTF
TRBJ2-7 | TRBV6-5 | . | CASSSDRVREQYF
TRBJ2-5 | TRBV6-1 | . | CASSEAAAPGIETQYF
TRBJ2-7 | TRBV28 | . | CASSQRLAGPDEQYF
TRBJ2-7 | TRBV10-1 | . | CASSPGQGFGYEQYF
TRBJ1-1 | TRBV15 | . | CATSKNRENTEAFF
TRBJ1-4 | TRBV6-1 | . | CASRPREQGSEKLFF
TRBJ1-2 | TRBV29-1 | . | CSVERGADYGYTF
TRBJ2-2 | TRBV10-2 | few | CASKREGTGELFF
TRBJ2-7 | TRBV29-1 | . | CSVVQLAGDYEQYF
TRBJ2-7 | TRBV9 | . | CASSAYGGQETYEQYF
TRBJ2-3 | TRBV30 | few | CAWKDSSDTQYF
TRBJ2-7 | TRBV30 | few | CAWAGTGYGEQYF
TRBJ1-4 | TRBV18 | . | CASSLGTGNEKLFF
TRBJ2-1 | TRBV6-5 | few | CASSYESSYNEQFF
TRBJ2-5 | TRBV25-1 | . | CASLDPGQPQTQYF
TRBJ2-7 | TRBV30 | . | CAFRTGLRGYEQYF
TRBJ1-5 | TRBV27 | . | CASSPNWERQPQHF
TRBJ2-1 | TRBV6-4 | . | CASSDTPTSGNEQFF
TRBJ1-2 | TRBV29-1 | . | CSVKTGGSYGYTF
TRBJ1-1 | TRBV6-5 | . | CASSYSTRGENTEAFF
TRBJ1-5 | TRBV27 | . | CASRPGQEPNQPQHF
TRBJ2-2 | TRBV4-1 | once | CASSHPSGKNTGELFF
TRBJ1-2 | TRBV6-5 | . | CASSYESGEIYGYTF
TRBJ1-1 | TRBV7-9 | . | CASSLGQSRSAFF
TRBJ1-4 | TRBV29-1 | . | CSHEQGRSEKLFF